This T cell receptor (beta chain) was documented in a study of control samples from healthy donors and cancer patients. Trimming removed 0 bases from V and 0 bases from J, with 14 bases in between. Germline CDR1 is SGHTA and CDR2 is FQGNSA. The CDR3 contains 17 residues. Generated by immunoSEQ multiplex PCR, the TCRdb table keeps only in-frame clones and is missing some. The sample lists about 140,000 clones, about 89% occurring once. This sequence originates from a man between 18 and 29 years old in good health. The sequenced sample consisted of blood. The chain has TRBV7-2 and TRBJ1-2, with D unclear. The CDR3 sequence is CASSLAISQTTNYGYTF. The CDR3 DNA is TGTGCCAGCAGCTTAGCGATATCCCAGACGACTAACTATGGCTACACCTTC.